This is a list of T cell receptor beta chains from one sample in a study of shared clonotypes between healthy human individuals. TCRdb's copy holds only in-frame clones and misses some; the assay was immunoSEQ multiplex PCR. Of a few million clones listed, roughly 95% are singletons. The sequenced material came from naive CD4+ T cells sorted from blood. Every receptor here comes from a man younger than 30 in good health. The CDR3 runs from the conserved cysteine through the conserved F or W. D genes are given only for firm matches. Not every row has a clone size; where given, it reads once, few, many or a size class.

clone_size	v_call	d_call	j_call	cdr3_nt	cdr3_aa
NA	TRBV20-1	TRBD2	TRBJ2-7	TGCAGTTGTAGCGGGTCCTACGAGCAGTACTTC	CSCSGSYEQYF
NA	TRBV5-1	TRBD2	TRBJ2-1	TGCGCCAGCAGCCCCGGGGGGACTTACAATGAGCAGTTCTTC	CASSPGGTYNEQFF
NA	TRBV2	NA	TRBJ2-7	TGTGCCAGCAGTCCGTCAATTTTCCGGGACACACACTCCTACGAGCAGTACTTC	CASSPSIFRDTHSYEQYF
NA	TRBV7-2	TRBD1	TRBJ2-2	TGTGCCACCAAGACAGGGACGAACACCGGGGAGCTGTTTTTT	CATKTGTNTGELFF
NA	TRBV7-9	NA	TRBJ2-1	TGTGCCAGCAGCTTAGTTGGGAGCTCCTACAATGAGCAGTTCTTC	CASSLVGSSYNEQFF
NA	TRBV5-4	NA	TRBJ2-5	TGTGCCAGCAGCTTGGGGGTTCCTGGGACCCAGTACTTC	CASSLGVPGTQYF
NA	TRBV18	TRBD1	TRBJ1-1	TGTGCCAGCTCACCCCGGGACAGGGATCAAGCTTTCTTT	CASSPRDRDQAFF
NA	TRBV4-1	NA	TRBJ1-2	TGCGCCAGCAGCCAAGATTTCACCAACTATGGCTACACCTTC	CASSQDFTNYGYTF
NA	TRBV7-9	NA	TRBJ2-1	TGTGCCAGCAGCTTAGGGGCCACCTACAGAGAGGCCATAGAGCAGTTCTTC	CASSLGATYREAIEQFF
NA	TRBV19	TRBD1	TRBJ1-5	TGTGCCAGTAGTATAGACGGGACAGGGGCATATAGCAATCAGCCCCAGCATTTT	CASSIDGTGAYSNQPQHF
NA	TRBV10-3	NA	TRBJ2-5	TGTGCCATCAGACCGGGACTTGGACAAGAGACCCAGTACTTC	CAIRPGLGQETQYF
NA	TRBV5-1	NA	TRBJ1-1	TGCGCCAGCAGCCAACGGACAAGCAACACTGAAGCTTTCTTT	CASSQRTSNTEAFF
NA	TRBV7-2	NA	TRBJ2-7	TGTGCCAGCAGCTTTAGGGGGGACGAGCAGTACTTC	CASSFRGDEQYF
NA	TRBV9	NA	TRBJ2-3	TGTGCCAGCAAGGGATCACCCGCGGAAGATACGCAGTATTTT	CASKGSPAEDTQYF
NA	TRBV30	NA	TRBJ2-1	TGTGCCTGGAGTAGAGGTGAGCAGTTCTTC	CAWSRGEQFF
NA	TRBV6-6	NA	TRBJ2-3	TGTGCCAGCCAACGCCCAGAGGGGCGGTTCACAGATACGCAGTATTTT	CASQRPEGRFTDTQYF
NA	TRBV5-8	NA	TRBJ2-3	TGTGCCAGCAGCGTCTCAAGCGGGAGCACAGATACGCAGTATTTT	CASSVSSGSTDTQYF
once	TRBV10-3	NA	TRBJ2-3	TGTGCCATCAGTGAGTCCATTTTGAGGAGCACAGATACGCAGTATTTT	CAISESILRSTDTQYF
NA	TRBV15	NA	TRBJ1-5	TGTGCCACCAGCAGAGTCCTCTATCCAAATGGTCTAAGCAATCAGCCCCAGCATTTT	CATSRVLYPNGLSNQPQHF
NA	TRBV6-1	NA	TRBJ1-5	TGTGCCAGCAGTGAATCCGGCAGTAATCAGCCCCAGCATTTT	CASSESGSNQPQHF
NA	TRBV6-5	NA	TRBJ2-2	TGTGCCAGCAGTTACCGCCCCACCATCGGGGAGCTGTTTTTT	CASSYRPTIGELFF
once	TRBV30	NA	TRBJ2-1	TGTGCCTGGAGTGCAAATCAGGGCCCCTACAATGAGCAGTTCTTC	CAWSANQGPYNEQFF
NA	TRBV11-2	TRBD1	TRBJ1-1	TGTGCCAGCAGCCGTAAGACAGGGGAAGGGACTGAAGCTTTCTTT	CASSRKTGEGTEAFF
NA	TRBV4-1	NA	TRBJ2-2	TGCGCCAGCAGCCAAGAGGGAGGCCTGACGACCGGGGAGCTGTTTTTT	CASSQEGGLTTGELFF
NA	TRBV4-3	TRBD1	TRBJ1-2	TGCGCCAGCAGCCAAGCGGACAGGGGTAATTTTGGCTACACCTTC	CASSQADRGNFGYTF
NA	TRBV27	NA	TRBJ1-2	TGTGCCAGCAGCCTGGCGGTTGGAGGGGGCTACACCTTC	CASSLAVGGGYTF
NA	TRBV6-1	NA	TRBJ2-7	TGTGCCAGCAGGGTGGTCTACGAGCAGTACTTC	CASRVVYEQYF
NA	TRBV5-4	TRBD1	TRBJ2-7	TGTGCCAGCAGCTTGGCCCGGGACAGGGGAATTGAGCAGTACTTC	CASSLARDRGIEQYF
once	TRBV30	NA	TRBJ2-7	TGTGCCTGGACCGGCGGACGGATAAGCTCATACGTGACTGAATACGAGCAGTACTTC	CAWTGGRISSYVTEYEQYF
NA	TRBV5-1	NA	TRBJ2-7	TGCGCCAGCAGCAACCGGGACACGATTTCCTACGAGCAGTACTTC	CASSNRDTISYEQYF
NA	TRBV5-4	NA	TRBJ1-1	TGTGCCAGCAGCGCGTATAACCAAGACACTGAAGCTTTCTTT	CASSAYNQDTEAFF
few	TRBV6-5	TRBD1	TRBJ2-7	TGTGCCAGCAGTAGGGACAGCTACGAGCAGTACTTC	CASSRDSYEQYF
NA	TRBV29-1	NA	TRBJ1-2	TGCAGCGTTGAAGACGGGTATGGCTACACCTTC	CSVEDGYGYTF
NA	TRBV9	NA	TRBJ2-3	TGTGCCAGCACCCTTAGTGGGGGCCATCCAACAGATACGCAGTATTTT	CASTLSGGHPTDTQYF
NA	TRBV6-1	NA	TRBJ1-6	TGTGCCAGCAGTCAACTTATCGGAACCCATTCACCCCTCCACTTT	CASSQLIGTHSPLHF
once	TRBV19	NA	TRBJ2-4	TGTGCCAGTACCCGGGAGTTGGGCAAAAACATTCAGTACTTC	CASTRELGKNIQYF
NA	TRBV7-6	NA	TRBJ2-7	TGTGCCAGCAGCTTAGGCGCGGGGAGAGGCTCCTACGAGCAGTACTTC	CASSLGAGRGSYEQYF
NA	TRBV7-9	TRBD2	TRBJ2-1	TGTGCCAGCAGCTCCGCGGTGACTAGCGGGAGTCTAGTTGAGCAGTTCTTC	CASSSAVTSGSLVEQFF
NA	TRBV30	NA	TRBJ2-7	TGTGCCTGGAGTCCGGGGGGACAAGACTACGAGCAGTACTTC	CAWSPGGQDYEQYF
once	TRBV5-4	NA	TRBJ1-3	TGTGCCAGCAGCTTGGGCCTCTCTGGAAACACCATATATTTT	CASSLGLSGNTIYF
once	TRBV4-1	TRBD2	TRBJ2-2	TGCGCCAGCAGCCAAGATCCTCGACCTAGCGGGAGGGCCGCGTCAATAACCGGGGAGCTGTTTTTT	CASSQDPRPSGRAASITGELFF
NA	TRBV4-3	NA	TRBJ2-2	TGCGCCAGCAGCCTCGACGAAGGGGGAAGGACCGGGGAGCTGTTTTTT	CASSLDEGGRTGELFF
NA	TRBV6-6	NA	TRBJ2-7	TGTGCCAGCAGTTACGACACAGCCTACGAGCAGTACTTC	CASSYDTAYEQYF
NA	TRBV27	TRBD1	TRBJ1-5	TGTGCCAGCAGCCCGAAGACAGGGACCTATAGCAATCAGCCCCAGCATTTT	CASSPKTGTYSNQPQHF
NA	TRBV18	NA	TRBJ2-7	TGTGCCAGCTCACCACCGGGTTGGACTTCCTACGAGCAGTACTTC	CASSPPGWTSYEQYF
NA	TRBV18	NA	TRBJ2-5	TGTGCCAGCTCACCACAGCAGGGGTGGGAGACCCAGTACTTC	CASSPQQGWETQYF
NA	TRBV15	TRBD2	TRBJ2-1	TGTGCCACCAGCAGAGCACCACCGGGACTAGCGGCCTCCTACAATGAGCAGTTCTTC	CATSRAPPGLAASYNEQFF
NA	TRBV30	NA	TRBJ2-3	TGTGCCCGGACTATGGGGAACACAGATACGCAGTATTTT	CARTMGNTDTQYF
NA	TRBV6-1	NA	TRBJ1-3	TGTGCCAGCAGTGAGATAATACAGGGTCCCGCAGGAAACACCATATATTTT	CASSEIIQGPAGNTIYF
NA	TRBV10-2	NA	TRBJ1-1	TGCGCCAGCAGTTGGCAGCAGAACACTGAAGCTTTCTTT	CASSWQQNTEAFF
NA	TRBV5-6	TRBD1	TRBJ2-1	TGTGCCAGCAGCTTGTTGGACAGGGATCCCAATGAGCAGTTCTTC	CASSLLDRDPNEQFF
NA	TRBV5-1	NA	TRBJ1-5	TGCGCCAGCAGGGTGAGCAGGAGCAATCAGCCCCAGCATTTT	CASRVSRSNQPQHF
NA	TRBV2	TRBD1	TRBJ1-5	TGTGCCAGCAGCGGGGACAGCGGCAATCAGCCCCAGCATTTT	CASSGDSGNQPQHF
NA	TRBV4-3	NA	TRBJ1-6	TGCGCCAGCAGCCAAGATAAGGGAACGCCCAATTCACCCCTCCACTTT	CASSQDKGTPNSPLHF
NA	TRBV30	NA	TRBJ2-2	TGTGCCTGGAGTGAGGGCCACATGTTCCCCGGGGAGCTGTTTTTT	CAWSEGHMFPGELFF
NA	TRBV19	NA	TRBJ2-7	TGTGCCAGTAGTATAGGGGGGCTAGACCTCTACGAGCAGTACTTC	CASSIGGLDLYEQYF
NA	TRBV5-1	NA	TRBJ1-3	TGCGCCAGCAGCCCAACATCTGGAAACACCATATATTTT	CASSPTSGNTIYF
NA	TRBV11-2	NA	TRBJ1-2	TGTGCCAGCAGCTACCCGATGCAGGGTTATGGCTACACCTTC	CASSYPMQGYGYTF